This paragraph reports one T cell receptor (beta chain). Its matching antigen is unknown. The CDR3 has 14 residues. Looked up from germline, CDR1 is DFQATT and CDR2 is SNEGSKA (reference sequence). This record comes from a study of CXCR3-negative and CXCR3-positive naive CD8 T cells. Whole-study findings and limits: CXCR3-expressing naive cells carried TRB CDR3s more hydrophobic than those of CXCR3-negative naive cells.

Each TRB cDNA library was prepared by 5' RACE (with UMI labels). TCRdb processed the 5' RACE reads again and assigns one entry to each CDR3 protein, with no DNA. The sample features about 130,000 distinct CDR3 sequences, with approximately 0.54% in its top ten. The rearrangement links TRBV20-1 to TRBJ1-4. This TCR was recovered from a human donor in good health. Some clones in this sample may be carry-over from other donors' samples. What was sequenced was naive CXCR3+ CD8+ T cells from blood. Documented subset: CD45RO-CCR7+CD27+CD95- naive CD8+ T cells expressing CXCR3 (TNR3+). The CDR3 here is CSAPRAQGGEKLFF.